The clone carrying this T cell receptor beta chain was counted at least ten times. Its antigen is not known. With 8 bases removed from V and 8 bases from J, the gap between germline ends came to 12 bases. The CDR3 is 10 residues long. The germline V gene encodes CDR1 SQVTM and CDR2 ANQGSEA. This entry comes from a study of CD8 T cells in ankylosing spondylitis. TCRdb analysed the 5' RACE reads with MiXCR anew, one entry per CDR3 protein. The data show 200,000 to 250,000 distinct CDR3 sequences, with approximately 10% seen just once and 2.6% held by the top ten. Notes on the study in general: Disease-linked clones bore a CD8+ phenotype and were relatively rare in peripheral blood. Typical of ankylosing spondylitis blood, it appeared, was a TCR beta motif of eight highly homologous variants. Disease-associated clones were reportedly significantly overrepresented in matched ankylosing spondylitis synovial fluid.

Sequenced: blood, either unsorted or a sorted T cell fraction (not recorded which). The rearrangement joins TRBV29-1 to TRBJ1-2; no reliable D call. The sequence derives from a male donor with ankylosing spondylitis or in good health (not recorded which). The CDR3 protein is CSFFEEGYTF. The CDR3, as DNA: TGCAGCTTTTTCGAGGAAGGCTACACCTTC.